Listed here is a single T cell receptor beta chain. Its specificity is not known. This sample was included in a study of identical twins. General study findings and limits: Invariant cells of the MAIT and iNKT types might have partly distorted the zero-insertion analyses. Clonotypes of the beta chain that were abundant in cord blood carried fewer insertions (memory repertoires showed none).

CDR3 length: 14 residues. In germline, CDR1 is SGHTA, CDR2 FQGNSA. The ends were cut back, 4 bases at V and 2 bases at J, with 11 bases in the middle. Carrying unique molecular identifiers, the cDNA also gained a universal primer site through template switching. MiXCR was run by TCRdb on the 5' RACE reads, yielding one entry per CDR3 protein. The table shows a few hundred thousand distinct CDR3 sequences, with approximately 8.3% occurring only once. This sample also appeared in a second study, on yellow fever vaccine responses in identical twins.

Sequences were obtained from CD8+ T cells sorted from blood. This receptor was identified in a young woman in good health. The V gene is TRBV7-2, the J gene TRBJ2-5; unclear D gene. CDR3 amino acids: CASSSPLLQETQYF. CDR3 DNA: TGTGCCAGCAGCTCCCCTTTGTTACAAGAGACCCAGTACTTC.